Listed below are T cell receptor beta chains from one sample, sequenced in a study of vaccination and CD4 T cells after COVID-19. No antigen has been identified for these receptors. TCRdb used MiXCR to reprocess the PCR reads, holding one entry per CDR3 protein. The sample lists 10,000 to 15,000 distinct CDR3 sequences, 60% to 80% occurring once. The sequences come from CD4+ T cells from blood, cultured in vitro, collected after SARS-CoV-2 vaccination. The receptors stem from a human donor who received a COVID-19 vaccine. Each CDR3 is given with its conserved first and last residue. The D gene is left open where the match is weak. Rows may omit the clone size; those that give it use once, few, many or a size class.

V gene	clone size	D gene	CDR3 length	J gene	CDR3 DNA	CDR3 protein
TRBV10-1	NA	TRBD1	16	TRBJ2-3	TGCGCCAGCAGTGTTGTATCGGGACAGCCCACAGATACGCAGTATTTT	CASSVVSGQPTDTQYF
TRBV20-1	NA	TRBD1	16	TRBJ1-5	TGCAGTGCTAGTCGGGGGGGACAGGGTAACAATCAGCCCCAGCATTTT	CSASRGGQGNNQPQHF
TRBV20-1	NA	TRBD1	18	TRBJ1-1	TGCAGTGCTAGAGCTGTCCCGGGACAGGGGGCTTCATGGACTGAAGCTTTCTTT	CSARAVPGQGASWTEAFF
TRBV20-1	NA	TRBD2	15	TRBJ2-5	TGCAGTGCGGGGGAGGGTAGCGTAATCCAAGAGACCCAGTACTTC	CSAGEGSVIQETQYF
TRBV5-4	NA	TRBD2	16	TRBJ2-2	TGTGCCAGCAGCTTGACTAGCGGGGGGGCCTTCGGGGAGCTGTTTTTT	CASSLTSGGAFGELFF
TRBV6-1	NA	TRBD1	14	TRBJ2-3	TGTGCCACCGTGACAGGGGCCTACACAGATACGCAGTATTTT	CATVTGAYTDTQYF
TRBV11-2	NA	TRBD1	15	TRBJ2-5	TGTGCCAGCAGCTTAGCGGGACAGGGGAGAGAGACCCAGTACTTC	CASSLAGQGRETQYF
TRBV4-1	NA	NA	16	TRBJ1-6	TGCGCCAGCAGCCTACTCCCGCCCTCATGGAACTCACCCCTCCACTTT	CASSLLPPSWNSPLHF
TRBV7-8	NA	TRBD1	17	TRBJ2-3	TGTGCCAGCAGCCCCACCAAAAGGGGGCGGAGGACAGATACGCAGTATTTT	CASSPTKRGRRTDTQYF
TRBV27	NA	TRBD2	20	TRBJ2-5	TGTGCCAGCAGTTCGCTAATTCCGGGACTAGCGGGGGACATCCAAGAGACCCAGTACTTC	CASSSLIPGLAGDIQETQYF
TRBV12-3/TRBV12-4	NA	TRBD1	13	TRBJ1-5	TGTGCCAGCGGGACAGAAACCAATCAGCCCCAGCATTTT	CASGTETNQPQHF
TRBV24-1	NA	TRBD2	17	TRBJ2-1	TGTGCCACCAGTGATCCCGGTCTAGCGGGGGGTTACAATGAGCAGTTCTTC	CATSDPGLAGGYNEQFF
TRBV3-1	NA	NA	15	TRBJ1-2	TGTGCCAGCAGCCAAGAAGTATCCGCGAACTATGGCTACACCTTC	CASSQEVSANYGYTF
TRBV5-1	NA	TRBD1	14	TRBJ1-2	TGCGCCAGCACCCTTACGCAGGGGGAGGATGGCTACACCTTC	CASTLTQGEDGYTF
TRBV9	NA	NA	17	TRBJ2-5	TGTGCCAGCAGCCCCCAGAGGGGAACGGCGTTACAAGAGACCCAGTACTTC	CASSPQRGTALQETQYF
TRBV6-1	NA	TRBD2	16	TRBJ2-3	TGTGCCAGCAGCGGACTTAGCGGGGGGGCCAAAGATACGCAGTATTTT	CASSGLSGGAKDTQYF
TRBV5-4	few	TRBD2	16	TRBJ2-5	TGTGCCAGCAGCCTAGTGAGCGGGGGGGACCAAGAGACCCAGTACTTC	CASSLVSGGDQETQYF
TRBV7-9	NA	NA	14	TRBJ2-3	TGTGCCAGCAGCGCAACAGGGCCCACAGATACGCAGTATTTT	CASSATGPTDTQYF
TRBV6-1	NA	TRBD1	15	TRBJ2-5	TGTGCCAGCAGCCGAGCCGGGACAGGGGGAGAGACCCAGTACTTC	CASSRAGTGGETQYF
TRBV7-6	large	TRBD2	13	TRBJ2-5	TGTGCCAGCAGCTGGACTAGCGGGGGGACCCAGTACTTC	CASSWTSGGTQYF
TRBV27	NA	NA	16	TRBJ1-5	TGTGCCAGCAGCCCCGGGAATCCAAATAGCAATCAGCCCCAGCATTTT	CASSPGNPNSNQPQHF
TRBV20-1	NA	NA	15	TRBJ1-6	TGCAGTGCTAGAGTGTCAGGGGCTATAAATTCACCCCTCCACTTT	CSARVSGAINSPLHF
TRBV10-1	NA	NA	15	TRBJ1-2	TGCGCCAGCGGACGAACCGGGCCTCCCAAACGGAGTAACACCTTC	CASGRTGPPKRSNTF
TRBV2	few	NA	15	TRBJ1-1	TGTGCCAGCAGCCCTTCGAGGGGGGTGAACACTGAAGCTTTCTTT	CASSPSRGVNTEAFF
TRBV11-3	few	NA	14	TRBJ1-3	TGTGCCAGCAGCTTAGACGGTGCTGGAAACACCATATATTTT	CASSLDGAGNTIYF
TRBV15	few	TRBD1	13	TRBJ1-1	TGTGCCTCAACAGGGGATATGAACACTGAAGCTTTCTTT	CASTGDMNTEAFF
TRBV7-2	NA	NA	16	TRBJ1-6	TGTGCCAGCAGCTATACGCTGGGAAGCTATAATTCACCCCTCCACTTT	CASSYTLGSYNSPLHF
TRBV4-1	NA	TRBD1	15	TRBJ1-1	TGCGCCAGCAGCCAAGATGAGTACCGACAGGGATCAGCTTTCTTT	CASSQDEYRQGSAFF
TRBV2	NA	TRBD1	15	TRBJ2-1	TGTGCCAGCAGTGAGCAGGGGACAGACTACAATGAGCAGTTCTTC	CASSEQGTDYNEQFF
TRBV27	NA	TRBD1	15	TRBJ1-2	TGTGCCAGCAGTTTTAAGCGATGGACAGGGGATGGCTACACCTTC	CASSFKRWTGDGYTF
TRBV6-1	few	NA	12	TRBJ2-7	TGTGCCAGCAGTGAAACGATCTACGAGCAGTACTTC	CASSETIYEQYF
TRBV10-3	NA	NA	12	TRBJ1-2	TGTGCCATCAGTGGAGGGGACTATGGCTACACCTTC	CAISGGDYGYTF
TRBV7-9	NA	TRBD1	18	TRBJ1-2	TGTGCCAGCAGCGTAGCGAGGGGACAGGGGGCGTCTAACTATGGCTACACCTTC	CASSVARGQGASNYGYTF
TRBV20-1	NA	TRBD1	13	TRBJ1-4	TGCAGTGCGCCGGACAGGGGTAATGAAAAACTGTTTTTT	CSAPDRGNEKLFF
TRBV20-1	NA	TRBD2	15	TRBJ2-3	TGCAGTGCTAGAGAGACACTAGCGGCCACAGATACGCAGTATTTT	CSARETLAATDTQYF
TRBV6-5	NA	TRBD1	17	TRBJ1-5	TGTGCCAGCAGTTACCCTTCCGACAGGGGGCTGGGTCAGCCCCAGCATTTT	CASSYPSDRGLGQPQHF
TRBV24-1	NA	NA	13	TRBJ2-5	TGTGCCACCAGTGAAGGGGGGGGGGAGACCCAGTACTTC	CATSEGGGETQYF
TRBV24-1	NA	NA	15	TRBJ1-5	TGTGCCACCAGTGATTCAGGACATAGCAATCAGCCCCAGCATTTT	CATSDSGHSNQPQHF
TRBV20-1	few	TRBD1	13	TRBJ2-7	TGCAGTGCTAGATTACAGGGGAGATACGAGCAGTACTTC	CSARLQGRYEQYF
TRBV2	NA	NA	11	TRBJ1-2	TGTGCCAGCAGCATAAGCTATGGCTACACCTTC	CASSISYGYTF
TRBV5-4	NA	NA	16	TRBJ1-1	TGTGCCAGCAGCCCACAGCGCACGGACATGAACACTGAAGCTTTCTTT	CASSPQRTDMNTEAFF
TRBV6-1	NA	TRBD1	13	TRBJ1-1	TGTGCCAGCAGCAGGGGGCGCTTCACTGAAGCTTTCTTT	CASSRGRFTEAFF
TRBV20-1	NA	TRBD2	17	TRBJ2-4	TGCAGTGCTAGACACTTAGCGGGGGACATGGCAAGAAACATTCAGTACTTC	CSARHLAGDMARNIQYF
TRBV25-1	once	NA	15	TRBJ2-2	TGTGCCAGCAGTGACAGGGTAATGTGGACCGGGGAGCTGTTTTTT	CASSDRVMWTGELFF
TRBV19	NA	NA	19	TRBJ1-2	TGTGCCAGTAGTATCGGCGGGCTTCAGGGGATTTCGGGTAGCTATGGCTACACCTTC	CASSIGGLQGISGSYGYTF
TRBV5-3	NA	TRBD2	16	TRBJ2-5	TGTGCCAGCAGCTTGCGTCCGAGGACTAGGCTTGAGACCCAGTACTTC	CASSLRPRTRLETQYF
TRBV12-3/TRBV12-4	few	TRBD1	14	TRBJ1-2	TGTGCCAGCAGTCGCGGACAGGGAAACTATGGCTACACCTTC	CASSRGQGNYGYTF
TRBV20-1	NA	TRBD2	16	TRBJ2-7	TGCAGTGCTAGAGGCCCCGGGACTAGCGGTGTTTACGAGCAGTACTTC	CSARGPGTSGVYEQYF
TRBV7-8	medium-sized	NA	16	TRBJ1-2	TGTGCCAGCAGCTTAGTAGGGGGACTCTATAACTATGGCTACACCTTC	CASSLVGGLYNYGYTF
TRBV12-3/TRBV12-4	NA	NA	14	TRBJ1-4	TGTGCCAGCAGTTTATACAACGGAGAGGCAAAACTGTTTTTT	CASSLYNGEAKLFF
TRBV19	once	NA	14	TRBJ1-1	TGTGCCAGTAGTATGGATAGAGTGAAAACTGAAGCTTTCTTT	CASSMDRVKTEAFF